This entry features one T cell receptor beta chain sequence. Per the original methods: Reference gene primer amplification yielded estimated nucleated cell counts. Produced via immunoSEQ multiplex PCR; TCRdb's table is partial and in-frame only. V and J calls and clone size come straight from that table; D and trimming were deduced from the DNA. The data contain hundreds of thousands of clones, 65% to 90% of them seen just once; the ten biggest clones take up approximately 12%. The data stem from a study of blood T cell repertoires in COVID-19. Study overall: The cDNA or gDNA used as material had been derived from T cells, B-cell-depleted T cells, or PBMCs.

Looked up from germline, CDR1 is LGHDT and CDR2 is YNNKEL (reference sequence). This CDR3 is built from 18 residues. V lost 4 bases, J lost 5 bases, and 12 bases stayed unmatched. The gene calls are TRBV3-1 (or the pseudogene TRBV3-2) and TRBJ2-7, with 15 bases fitting TRBD2. The clonotype comes from a human donor in a cohort sampled during active COVID-19. Sequenced material: peripheral blood. This chain's CDR3 is CASSPFGLAGGPRNEQYF. DNA of the CDR3: TGTGCCAGCAGCCCTTTTGGACTAGCGGGAGGGCCTAGGAACGAGCAGTACTTC.